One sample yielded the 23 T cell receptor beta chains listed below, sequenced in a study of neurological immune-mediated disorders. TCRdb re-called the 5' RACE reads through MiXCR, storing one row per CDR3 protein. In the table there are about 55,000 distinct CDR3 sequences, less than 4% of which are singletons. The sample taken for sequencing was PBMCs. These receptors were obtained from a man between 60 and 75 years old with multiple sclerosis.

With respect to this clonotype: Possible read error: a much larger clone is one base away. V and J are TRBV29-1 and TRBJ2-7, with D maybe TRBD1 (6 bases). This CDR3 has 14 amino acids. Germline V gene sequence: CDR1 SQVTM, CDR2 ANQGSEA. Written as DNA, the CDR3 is TGCATCCTAGAAGTGGACAGTGATCCCTACGAGCAGTACTTC. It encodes CILEVDSDPYEQYF.

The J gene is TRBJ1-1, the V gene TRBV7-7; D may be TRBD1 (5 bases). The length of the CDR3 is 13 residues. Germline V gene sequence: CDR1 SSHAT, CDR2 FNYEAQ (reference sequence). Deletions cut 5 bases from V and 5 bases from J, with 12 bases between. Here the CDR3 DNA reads TGTGCCAGCAGCCCCGGGGGGGAGACTGAAGCTTTCTTT. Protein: CASSPGGETEAFF.

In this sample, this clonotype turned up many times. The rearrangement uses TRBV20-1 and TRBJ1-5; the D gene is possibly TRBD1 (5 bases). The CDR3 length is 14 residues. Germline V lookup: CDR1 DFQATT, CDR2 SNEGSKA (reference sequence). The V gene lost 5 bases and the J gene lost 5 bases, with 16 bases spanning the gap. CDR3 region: CSASEGPRDQPQHF. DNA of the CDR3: TGCAGTGCTTCGGAGGGACCAAGGGATCAGCCCCAGCATTTT.

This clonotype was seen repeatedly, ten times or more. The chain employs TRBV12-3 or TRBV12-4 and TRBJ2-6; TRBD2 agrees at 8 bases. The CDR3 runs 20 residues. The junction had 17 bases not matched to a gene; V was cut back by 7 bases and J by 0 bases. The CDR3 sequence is CASIQGSRSGVSSGANVLTF. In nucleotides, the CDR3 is TGTGCCAGCATCCAGGGCAGTCGTAGCGGGGTTTCCTCTGGGGCCAACGTCCTGACTTTC.

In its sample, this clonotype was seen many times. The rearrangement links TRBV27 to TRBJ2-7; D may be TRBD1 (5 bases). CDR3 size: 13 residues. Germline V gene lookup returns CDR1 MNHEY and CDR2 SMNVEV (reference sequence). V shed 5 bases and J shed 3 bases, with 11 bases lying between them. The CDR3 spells CASSTGRGYEQYF. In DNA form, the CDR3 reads TGTGCCAGCAGTACCGGAAGGGGCTACGAGCAGTACTTC.

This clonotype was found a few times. The CDR3 DNA reads TGCAGTGCCCCATCGGACAGGGAGTATGGCTACACCTTC. It codes for CSAPSDREYGYTF. The gene calls are TRBV20-1 and TRBJ1-2; 8 nucleotides align to TRBD1. The CDR3 is 13 amino acids. Trimming at V came to 6 bases and at J to 5 bases, leaving 8 bases not matched to a gene. Germline CDR1 DFQATT, CDR2 SNEGSKA (reference sequence).

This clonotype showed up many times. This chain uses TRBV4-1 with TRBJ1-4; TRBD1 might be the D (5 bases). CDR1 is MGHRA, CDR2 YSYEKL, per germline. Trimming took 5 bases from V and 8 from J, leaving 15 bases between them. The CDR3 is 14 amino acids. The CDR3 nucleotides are TGCGCCAGCAGCTCGGGACCCGGGAGAGAAAAACTGTTTTTT. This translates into CASSSGPGREKLFF.

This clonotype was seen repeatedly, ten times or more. This CDR3 reads CSDNGKTQETQYF. In DNA, the CDR3 is TGCAGTGACAACGGAAAGACCCAAGAGACCCAGTACTTC. The V call is TRBV20-1, the J call TRBJ2-5; D is unclear. This CDR3 is 13 amino acids long. The ends were cut back, 7 bases at V and 1 base at J, with 13 bases in the middle. The germline V gene encodes CDR1 DFQATT and CDR2 SNEGSKA (reference sequence).

Here the CDR3 reads CASSDQTSGADTQYF. The CDR3 bases are TGTGCCAGCTCTGACCAGACTAGCGGCGCAGATACGCAGTATTTT. The chain couples TRBV18 to TRBJ2-3; TRBD2 agrees at 9 bases. V lost 6 bases, J lost 4 bases, and 8 bases stayed unmatched. The germline CDR1 and CDR2 sequences are KGHSH and LQKENI. This CDR3 spans 15 amino acids.

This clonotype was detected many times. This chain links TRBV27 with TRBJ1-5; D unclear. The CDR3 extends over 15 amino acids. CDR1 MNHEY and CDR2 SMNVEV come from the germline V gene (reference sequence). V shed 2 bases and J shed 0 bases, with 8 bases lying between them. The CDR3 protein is CASSLNGYSNQPQHF. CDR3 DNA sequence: TGTGCCAGCAGTTTAAACGGGTATAGCAATCAGCCCCAGCATTTT.

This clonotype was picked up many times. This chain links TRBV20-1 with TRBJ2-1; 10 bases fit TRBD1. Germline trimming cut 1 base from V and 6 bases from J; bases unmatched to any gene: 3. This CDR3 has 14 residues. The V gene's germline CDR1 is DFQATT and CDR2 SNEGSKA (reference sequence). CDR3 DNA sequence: TGCAGTGCTAGAGGACAGGGGGCTCGCAATGAGCAGTTCTTC. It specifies CSARGQGARNEQFF.

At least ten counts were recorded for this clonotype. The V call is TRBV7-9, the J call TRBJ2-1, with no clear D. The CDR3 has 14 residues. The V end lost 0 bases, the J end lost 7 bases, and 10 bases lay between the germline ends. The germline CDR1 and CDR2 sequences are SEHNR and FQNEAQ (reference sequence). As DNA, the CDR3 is TGTGCCAGCAGCTTAGCAGGGATCGTGAATGAGCAGTTCTTC. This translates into CASSLAGIVNEQFF.

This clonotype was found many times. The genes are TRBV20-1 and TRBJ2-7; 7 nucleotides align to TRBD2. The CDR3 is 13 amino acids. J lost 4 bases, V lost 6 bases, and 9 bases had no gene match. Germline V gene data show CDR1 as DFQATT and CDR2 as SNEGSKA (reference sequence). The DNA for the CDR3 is TGCAGTGCCCACGTAAGCGGGAAGTACGAGCAGTACTTC. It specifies CSAHVSGKYEQYF.

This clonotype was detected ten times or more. In nucleotides, the CDR3 is TGCGCCAGCAGTGAAAGCCGGTACCAAGAGACCCAGTACTTC. Translated: CASSESRYQETQYF. V gene TRBV10-2 combines with J gene TRBJ2-5; D is unclear. With 3 bases removed from V and 0 bases from J, the gap between germline ends came to 8 bases. The CDR3 spans 14 residues. The germline V gene encodes CDR1 WSHSY and CDR2 SAAADI.

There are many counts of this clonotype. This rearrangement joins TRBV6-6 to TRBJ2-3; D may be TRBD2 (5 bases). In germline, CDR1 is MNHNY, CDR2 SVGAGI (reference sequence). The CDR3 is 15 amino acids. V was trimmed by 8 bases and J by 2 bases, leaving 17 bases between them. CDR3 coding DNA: TGTGCCAGCGCACAAGGACTCCTGCACACAGATACGCAGTATTTT. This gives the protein CASAQGLLHTDTQYF.

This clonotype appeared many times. DNA of the CDR3: TGCAGTGCGAGACAGGGTAACGGGCAGCCCCAGCATTTT. Translation gives CSARQGNGQPQHF. The chain employs TRBV20-1 and TRBJ1-5, with TRBD1 matching 7 bases. The CDR3 runs 13 residues. Germline assignment: CDR1 DFQATT and CDR2 SNEGSKA (reference sequence). J lost 7 bases, V lost 6 bases, and 9 bases had no gene match.

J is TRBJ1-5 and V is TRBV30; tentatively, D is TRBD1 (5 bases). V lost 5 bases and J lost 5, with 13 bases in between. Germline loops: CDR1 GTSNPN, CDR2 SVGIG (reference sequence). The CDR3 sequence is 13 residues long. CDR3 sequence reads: CAWATGGDQPQHF. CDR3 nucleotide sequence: TGTGCCTGGGCTACTGGGGGAGATCAGCCCCAGCATTTT.

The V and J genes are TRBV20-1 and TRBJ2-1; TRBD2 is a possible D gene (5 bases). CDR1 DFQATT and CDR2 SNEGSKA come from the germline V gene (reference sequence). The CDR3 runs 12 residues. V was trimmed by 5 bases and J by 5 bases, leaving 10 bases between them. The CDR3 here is CSALSSHNEQFF. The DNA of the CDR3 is TGCAGTGCTCTCTCTAGCCACAATGAGCAGTTCTTC.

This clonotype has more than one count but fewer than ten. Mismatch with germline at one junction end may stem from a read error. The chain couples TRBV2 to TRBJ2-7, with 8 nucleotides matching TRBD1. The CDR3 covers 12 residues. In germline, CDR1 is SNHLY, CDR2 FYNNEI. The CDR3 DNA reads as TGTGACAGCAGTAGAACAGGGGGCGAGCAGTACTTC. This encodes CDSSRTGGEQYF.

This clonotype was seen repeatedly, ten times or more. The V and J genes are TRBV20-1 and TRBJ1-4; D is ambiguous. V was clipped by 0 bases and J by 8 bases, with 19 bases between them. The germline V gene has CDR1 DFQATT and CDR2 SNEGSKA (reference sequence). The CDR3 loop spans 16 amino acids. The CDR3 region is CSARDLPGRNFEKLFF. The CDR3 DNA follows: TGCAGTGCTAGAGATCTCCCTGGCCGAAACTTCGAAAAACTGTTTTTT.

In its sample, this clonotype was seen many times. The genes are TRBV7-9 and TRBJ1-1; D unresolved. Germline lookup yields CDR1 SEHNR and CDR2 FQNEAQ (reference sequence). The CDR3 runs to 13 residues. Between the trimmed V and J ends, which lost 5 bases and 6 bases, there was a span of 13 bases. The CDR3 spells CASSDPGGPEAFF. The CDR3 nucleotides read TGTGCCAGCAGCGACCCGGGTGGTCCTGAAGCTTTCTTT.

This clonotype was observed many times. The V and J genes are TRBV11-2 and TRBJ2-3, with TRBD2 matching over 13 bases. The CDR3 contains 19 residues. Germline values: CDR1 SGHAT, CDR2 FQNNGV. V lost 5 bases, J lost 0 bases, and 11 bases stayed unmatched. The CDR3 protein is CASSQTSGRNIFSTDTQYF. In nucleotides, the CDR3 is TGTGCCAGCAGCCAGACTAGCGGGAGGAACATTTTTAGCACAGATACGCAGTATTTT.

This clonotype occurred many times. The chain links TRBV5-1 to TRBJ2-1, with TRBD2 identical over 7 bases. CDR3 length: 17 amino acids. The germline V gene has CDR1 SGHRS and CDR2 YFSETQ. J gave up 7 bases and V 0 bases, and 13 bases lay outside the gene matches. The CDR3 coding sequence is TGCGCCAGCAGCTTGGCCTCCGGGACTAATTGGTGGAATGAGCAGTTCTTC. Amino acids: CASSLASGTNWWNEQFF. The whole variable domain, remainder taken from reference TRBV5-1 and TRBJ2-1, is KAGVTQTPRYLIKTRGQQVTLSCSPISGHRSVSWYQQTPGQGLQFLFEYFSETQRNKGNFPGRFSGRQFSNSRSEMNVSTLELGDSALYLCASSLASGTNWWNEQFFGPGTRLTVL.